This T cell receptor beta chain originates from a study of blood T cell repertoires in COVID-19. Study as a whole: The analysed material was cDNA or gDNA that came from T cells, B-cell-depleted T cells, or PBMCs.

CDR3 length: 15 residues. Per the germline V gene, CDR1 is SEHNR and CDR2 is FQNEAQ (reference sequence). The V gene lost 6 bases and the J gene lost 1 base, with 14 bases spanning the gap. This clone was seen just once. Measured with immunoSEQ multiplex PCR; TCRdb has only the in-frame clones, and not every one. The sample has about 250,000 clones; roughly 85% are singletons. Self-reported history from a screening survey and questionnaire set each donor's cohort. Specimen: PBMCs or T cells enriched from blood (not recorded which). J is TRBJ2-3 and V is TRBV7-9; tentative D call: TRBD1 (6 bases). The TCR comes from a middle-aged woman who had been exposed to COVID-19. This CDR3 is CASRTPEGGTDTQYF. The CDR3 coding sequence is TGTGCCAGCAGGACCCCCGAGGGGGGCACAGATACGCAGTATTTT.